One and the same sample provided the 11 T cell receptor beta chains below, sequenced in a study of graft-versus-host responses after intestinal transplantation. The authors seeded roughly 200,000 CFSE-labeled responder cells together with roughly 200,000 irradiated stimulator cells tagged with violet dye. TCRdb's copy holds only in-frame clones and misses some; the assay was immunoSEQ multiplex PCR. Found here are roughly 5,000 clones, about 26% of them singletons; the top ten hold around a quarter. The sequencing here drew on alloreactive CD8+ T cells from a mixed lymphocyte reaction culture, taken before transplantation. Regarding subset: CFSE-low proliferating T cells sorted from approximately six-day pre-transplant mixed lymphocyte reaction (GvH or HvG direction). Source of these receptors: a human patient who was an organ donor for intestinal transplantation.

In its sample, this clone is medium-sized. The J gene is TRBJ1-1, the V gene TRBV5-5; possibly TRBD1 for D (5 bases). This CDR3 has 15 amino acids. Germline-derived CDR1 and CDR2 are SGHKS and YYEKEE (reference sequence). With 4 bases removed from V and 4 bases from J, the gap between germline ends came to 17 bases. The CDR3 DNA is TGTGCCAGCAGCCTTTGGGGGGAACTAGTCACTGAAGCTTTCTTT. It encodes CASSLWGELVTEAFF.

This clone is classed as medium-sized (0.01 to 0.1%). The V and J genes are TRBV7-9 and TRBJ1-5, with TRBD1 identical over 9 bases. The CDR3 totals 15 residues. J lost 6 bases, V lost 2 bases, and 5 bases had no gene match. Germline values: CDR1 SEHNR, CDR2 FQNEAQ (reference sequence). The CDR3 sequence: CASSLSDRGSQPQHF. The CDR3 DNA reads TGTGCCAGCAGCTTATCCGACAGGGGGAGTCAGCCCCAGCATTTT.

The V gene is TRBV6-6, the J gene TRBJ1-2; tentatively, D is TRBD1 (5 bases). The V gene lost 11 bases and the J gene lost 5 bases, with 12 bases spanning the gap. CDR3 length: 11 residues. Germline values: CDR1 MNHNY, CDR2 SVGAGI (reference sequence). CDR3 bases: TGTGCCGTTACGGAGGGGTATGGCTACACCTTC. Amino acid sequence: CAVTEGYGYTF.

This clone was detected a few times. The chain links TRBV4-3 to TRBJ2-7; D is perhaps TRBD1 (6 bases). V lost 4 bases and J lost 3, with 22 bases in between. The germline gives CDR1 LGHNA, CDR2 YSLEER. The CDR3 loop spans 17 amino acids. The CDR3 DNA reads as TGCGCCAGCAGCCGATTAACAGGGTATCAATCCAACTACGAGCAGTACGTC. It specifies CASSRLTGYQSNYEQYV.

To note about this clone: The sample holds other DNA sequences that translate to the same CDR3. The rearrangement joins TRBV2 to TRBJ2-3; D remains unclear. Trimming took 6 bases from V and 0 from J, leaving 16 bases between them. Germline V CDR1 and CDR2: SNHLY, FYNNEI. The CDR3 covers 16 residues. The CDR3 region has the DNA TGTGCCAGCAGCTCGGAAAGGAGAACTAGCACAGATACGCAGTATTTT. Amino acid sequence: CASSSERRTSTDTQYF. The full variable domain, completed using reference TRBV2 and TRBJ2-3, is EPEVTQTPSHQVTQMGQEVILRCVPISNHLYFYWYRQILGQKVEFLVSFYNNEISEKSEIFDDQFSVERPDGSNFTLKIRSTKLEDSAMYFCASSSERRTSTDTQYFGPGTRLTVL.

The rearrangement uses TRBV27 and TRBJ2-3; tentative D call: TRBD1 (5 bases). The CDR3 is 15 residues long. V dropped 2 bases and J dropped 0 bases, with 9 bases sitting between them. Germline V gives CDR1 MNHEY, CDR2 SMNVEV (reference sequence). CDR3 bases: TGTGCCAGCAGTTTAAGGGGCAGAAGCACAGATACGCAGTATTTT. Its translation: CASSLRGRSTDTQYF.

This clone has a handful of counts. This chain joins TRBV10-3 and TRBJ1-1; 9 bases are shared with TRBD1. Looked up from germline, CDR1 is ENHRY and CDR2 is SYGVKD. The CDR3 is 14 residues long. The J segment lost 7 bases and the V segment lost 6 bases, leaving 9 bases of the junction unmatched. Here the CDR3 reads CAIRERDRDFEAFF. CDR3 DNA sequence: TGTGCCATCAGAGAGAGGGACAGGGATTTTGAAGCTTTCTTT.

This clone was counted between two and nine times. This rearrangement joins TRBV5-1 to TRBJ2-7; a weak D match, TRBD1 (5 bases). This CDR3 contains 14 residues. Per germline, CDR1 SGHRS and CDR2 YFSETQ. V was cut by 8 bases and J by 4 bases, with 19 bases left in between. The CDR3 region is CARLGQVIPYEQYV. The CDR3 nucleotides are TGCGCCAGGTTGGGGCAGGTCATTCCTTACGAGCAGTACGTC.

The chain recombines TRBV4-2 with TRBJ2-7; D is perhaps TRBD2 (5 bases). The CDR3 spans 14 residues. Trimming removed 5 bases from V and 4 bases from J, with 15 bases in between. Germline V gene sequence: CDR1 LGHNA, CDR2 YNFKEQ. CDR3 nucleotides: TGTGCCAGCAGCGAATACCCCGGGATATACGAGCAGTACGTC. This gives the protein CASSEYPGIYEQYV.

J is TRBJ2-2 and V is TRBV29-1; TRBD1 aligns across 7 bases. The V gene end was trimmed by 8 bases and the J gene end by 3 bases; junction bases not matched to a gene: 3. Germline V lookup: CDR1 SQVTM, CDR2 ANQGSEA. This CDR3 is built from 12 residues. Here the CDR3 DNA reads TGCAGCTTAGACAGGGACACCGGGGAGCTGTTTTTT. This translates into CSLDRDTGELFF.

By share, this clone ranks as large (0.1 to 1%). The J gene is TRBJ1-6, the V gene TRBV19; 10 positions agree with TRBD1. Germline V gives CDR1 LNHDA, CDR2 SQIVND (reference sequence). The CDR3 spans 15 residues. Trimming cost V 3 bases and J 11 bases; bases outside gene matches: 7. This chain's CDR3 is CASSIGTGTGAPLHF. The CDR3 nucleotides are TGTGCCAGTAGTATCGGGACAGGGACAGGGGCACCCCTCCACTTT.